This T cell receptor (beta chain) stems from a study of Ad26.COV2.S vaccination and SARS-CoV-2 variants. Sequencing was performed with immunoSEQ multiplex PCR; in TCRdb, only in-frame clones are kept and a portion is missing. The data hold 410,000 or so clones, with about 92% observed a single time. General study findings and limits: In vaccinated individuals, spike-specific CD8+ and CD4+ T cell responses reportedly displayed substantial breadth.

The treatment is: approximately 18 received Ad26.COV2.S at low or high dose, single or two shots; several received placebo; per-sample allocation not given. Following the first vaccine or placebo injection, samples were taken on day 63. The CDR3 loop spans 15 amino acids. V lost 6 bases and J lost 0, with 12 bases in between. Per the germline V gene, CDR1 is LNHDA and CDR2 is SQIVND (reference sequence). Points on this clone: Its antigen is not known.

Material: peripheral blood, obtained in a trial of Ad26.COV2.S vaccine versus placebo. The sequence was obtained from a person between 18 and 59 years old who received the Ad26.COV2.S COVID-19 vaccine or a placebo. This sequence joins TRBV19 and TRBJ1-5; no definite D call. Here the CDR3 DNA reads TGTGCCAGTAGATCCTCCGGAGGTAGCAATCAGCCCCAGCATTTT. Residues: CASRSSGGSNQPQHF.